This T cell receptor (beta chain) was profiled in a study of early T cells in non-severe SARS-CoV-2 infection. This clonotype was detected a few times. Unique molecular identifiers were attached to individual cDNA molecules. MiXCR, run by TCRdb on the 5' RACE reads, gives a single entry per CDR3 protein. The table lists approximately 58,000 distinct CDR3 sequences, around 12% of them singletons. CDR1 is SGHTA, CDR2 FQGNSA, per germline. The CDR3 covers 12 residues. The ends were cut back, 3 bases at V and 6 bases at J, with 8 bases in the middle. The clonotype comes from an adult who was a healthcare worker with PCR-confirmed SARS-CoV-2 infection or an uninfected control (not recorded which). The genes are TRBV7-2 and TRBJ1-2; a weak D match, TRBD1 (5 bases). Sample: whole blood, taken at baseline. The DNA for the CDR3 is TGTGCCAGCAGCTTGGGACCGGATGGCTACACCTTC. Translation: CASSLGPDGYTF.